The 32 T cell receptor beta chains reported below all come from one sample, sequenced in a study of graft-versus-host responses after intestinal transplantation. Profiling relied on immunoSEQ multiplex PCR, and the TCRdb table lists in-frame clones only, not all of them. The top ten clones hold approximately 33% of a sample with 7,500 to 8,500 clones, approximately 79% of them seen once. Processing was applied to graft tissue in order to liberate intraepithelial and lamina propria lymphocytes. This material consisted of ileum tissue, taken nearly 500 days after intestinal transplant. The source is a human patient who received an intestinal transplant, so some T cells may come from the graft donor.

This sequence joins TRBV20-1 and TRBJ2-5; the D is unclear. Germline CDR1 is DFQATT and CDR2 is SNEGSKA (reference sequence). CDR3 length: 11 amino acids. V was clipped by 0 bases and J by 9 bases, with 8 bases between them. For the CDR3, the DNA is TGCAGTGCTAGAGAGGAGTATTCCCAGTACTTC. It is translated as CSAREEYSQYF.

The rearrangement links TRBV18 to TRBJ2-1, with a possible D match to TRBD2 (6 bases). The CDR3 length is 16 residues. V shed 0 bases and J shed 6 bases, with 15 bases lying between them. Germline V gene sequence: CDR1 KGHSH, CDR2 LQKENI. Written as DNA, the CDR3 is TGTGCCAGCTCACCACCAACGGGAGAGGGAGGCAATGAGCAGTTCTTC. It yields the protein CASSPPTGEGGNEQFF.

The chain links TRBV7-2 to TRBJ2-1, with TRBD2 matching 11 bases. V lost 5 bases to trimming and J lost 0 bases; unmatched junction nucleotides: 6. From germline, CDR1 is SGHTA and CDR2 FQGNSA. This CDR3 is built from 17 residues. The CDR3 loop reads CASSLTTSGSSYNEQFF. The CDR3 DNA is TGTGCCAGCAGCCTAACCACTAGCGGGAGCTCCTACAATGAGCAGTTCTTC.

The J gene is TRBJ2-5, the V gene TRBV7-8, with TRBD2 matching over 13 bases. CDR1 SGHVS and CDR2 FQNEAQ come from the germline V gene. The CDR3 has 17 residues. Trimming took 5 bases from V and 5 from J; bases not matched to a gene: 11. CDR3: CASSQTRLAGGKETQYF. In DNA, the CDR3 is TGTGCCAGCAGCCAGACCCGACTAGCGGGAGGAAAGGAGACCCAGTACTTC.

The chain couples TRBV21-1 to TRBJ2-1; the D segment call TRBD1 is taken from the table without a DNA check. TRBV21-1 is reported as a pseudogene. The CDR3 runs to 15 residues. The CDR3 bases are TGTGCCAGCAGCAAAGCAGGTAGGACAAACAATGAGCAGTTCTTC. Translation gives CASSKAGRTNNEQFF.

The CDR3 here is CASSQAGAVGTQYF. CDR3 DNA: TGTGCCAGCAGCCAAGCCGGGGCCGTCGGGACCCAGTACTTC. This chain connects TRBV14 to TRBJ2-5, with D perhaps matching TRBD1 or TRBD2 (5 bases each). Trimming pared 1 base from V and 7 bases from J, leaving 13 bases between. Germline V gene sequence: CDR1 SGHDN, CDR2 FVKESK. The CDR3 consists of 14 residues. Complete variable domain (other parts from reference TRBV14 and TRBJ2-5): EAGVTQFPSHSVIEKGQTVTLRCDPISGHDNLYWYRRVMGKEIKFLLHFVKESKQDESGMPNNRFLAERTGGTYSTLKVQPAELEDSGVYFCASSQAGAVGTQYFGPGTRLLVL.

This clone was seen a few times. V is TRBV28 and J is TRBJ2-7; D call uncertain. The CDR3 loop spans 11 amino acids. With 6 bases removed from V and 3 bases from J, the gap between germline ends came to 6 bases. Per the germline V gene, CDR1 is MDHEN and CDR2 is SYDVKM. The CDR3 DNA reads as TGTGCCAGCAGCGTCTACTACGAGCAGTACTTC. Its translation: CASSVYYEQYF.

The chain employs TRBV5-1 and TRBJ2-5, with TRBD2 identical over 10 bases. This CDR3 has 16 residues. V was clipped by 0 bases and J by 6 bases; unmatched bases: 8. CDR1 SGHRS and CDR2 YFSETQ come from the germline V gene. CDR3 in amino acids: CASSLGPSGSIQTQYF. The DNA for the CDR3 is TGCGCCAGCAGCTTGGGTCCTAGCGGGAGTATACAGACCCAGTACTTC.

The rearrangement joins TRBV14 to TRBJ2-4; 9 positions match TRBD2. With V trimmed by 4 bases and J by 2 bases, 6 bases remained unmatched. This CDR3 contains 16 residues. CDR1 SGHDN and CDR2 FVKESK come from the germline V gene. The CDR3 spells CASSPTSGSSKNIQYF. The CDR3 nucleotides read TGTGCCAGCAGCCCGACTAGCGGTTCCTCCAAAAACATTCAGTACTTC.

J is TRBJ1-3 and V is TRBV5-1; D call uncertain. The V gene lost 3 bases and the J gene lost 3 bases, with 7 bases spanning the gap. The CDR3 runs to 13 residues. The germline V gene has CDR1 SGHRS and CDR2 YFSETQ. The CDR3 DNA follows: TGCGCCAGCAGCTCCAACGGTGGAAACACCATATATTTT. Protein sequence: CASSSNGGNTIYF. The full variable domain, its missing parts supplied by reference TRBV5-1 and TRBJ1-3, is KAGVTQTPRYLIKTRGQQVTLSCSPISGHRSVSWYQQTPGQGLQFLFEYFSETQRNKGNFPGRFSGRQFSNSRSEMNVSTLELGDSALYLCASSSNGGNTIYFGEGSWLTVV.

The rearrangement links TRBV10-3 to TRBJ1-1; D call uncertain. Germline V CDR1 and CDR2: ENHRY, SYGVKD. V lost 2 bases and J 13 bases, leaving 14 bases between the germline ends. This CDR3 has 12 amino acids. The CDR3, as DNA: TGTGCCATCAGTGAGGACGGGAGCATCGGTTTCTTT. Translated, it gives CAISEDGSIGFF.

In its sample, this clone was seen once. V usage is TRBV2 and J usage is TRBJ1-4, with D uncertain. The germline V gene has CDR1 SNHLY and CDR2 FYNNEI. CDR3 length equals 13 residues. Trimming shortened V by 8 bases and J by 0 bases, and 7 bases separated the two germline ends. CDR3 nucleotides: TGTGCCAGCGTTAGATCAACTAATGAAAAACTGTTTTTT. It codes for CASVRSTNEKLFF.

The chain is built from TRBV10-2 and TRBJ1-3, with D maybe TRBD1 (5 bases). The CDR3 is made up of 16 amino acids. CDR1 WSHSY and CDR2 SAAADI come from the germline V gene. V lost 3 bases and J 4 bases, leaving 16 bases between the germline ends. DNA of the CDR3: TGCGCCAGCAGTGAAACCCTGGGAGGGGACGGAAACACCATATATTTT. Its translation is CASSETLGGDGNTIYF.

The rearrangement links TRBV10-2 to TRBJ2-5, with D possibly TRBD2 on 5 matching bases. This CDR3 contains 14 residues. Trimming pared 5 bases from V and 5 bases from J, leaving 15 bases between. Germline V gives CDR1 WSHSY, CDR2 SAAADI. CDR3 sequence: CASSFGPPGETQYF. CDR3 coding DNA: TGCGCCAGCAGTTTCGGGCCTCCGGGGGAGACCCAGTACTTC.

The chain recombines TRBV27 with TRBJ1-1; no firm D call. V was clipped by 1 base and J by 4 bases, with 19 bases between them. CDR1 is MNHEY, CDR2 SMNVEV, per germline (reference sequence). The CDR3 is 17 amino acids. The CDR3, as DNA: TGTGCCAGCAGTTTATATGGGGTATCTTTTGTTGGCACTGAAGCTTTCTTT. It yields the protein CASSLYGVSFVGTEAFF.

This sequence joins TRBV29-1 and TRBJ2-5; D perhaps matches TRBD2 (7 bases). The CDR3 runs 13 residues. Trimming took off 3 bases at V and 10 bases at J, with 18 bases between the two ends. CDR1 SQVTM and CDR2 ANQGSEA come from the germline V gene. CDR3 DNA sequence: TGCAGCGTTGATCGGGGGGCCGACAGAATCCAGTACTTC. Translation: CSVDRGADRIQYF.

The gene calls are TRBV4-2 and TRBJ1-3, with D hard to call. Germline loops: CDR1 LGHNA, CDR2 YNFKEQ. V was pared by 0 bases and J by 3 bases, with 9 bases between. The CDR3 runs 15 residues. The CDR3 here is CASSQDAGNGNTIYF. CDR3 bases: TGTGCCAGCAGCCAAGATGCGGGGAATGGAAACACCATATATTTT.

The V and J genes are TRBV5-1 and TRBJ2-3, with D perhaps matching TRBD1 or TRBD2 (5 bases each). CDR1 is SGHRS and CDR2 is YFSETQ in the germline V gene. The V end lost 5 bases, the J end lost 1 base, and 14 bases lay between the germline ends. This CDR3 is built from 15 residues. The CDR3 DNA reads TGCGCCAGCAGGACTGGGACGGCACGCACAGATACGCAGTATTTT. The encoded protein is CASRTGTARTDTQYF.

The J gene is TRBJ2-2, the V gene TRBV4-2; D ambiguous. This CDR3 is built from 15 residues. The germline V and J ends were trimmed by 4 bases and 4 bases, with 13 bases remaining between them. Germline V gene data show CDR1 as LGHNA and CDR2 as YNFKEQ. The CDR3 reads CASSPGRVTTGELFF. The CDR3 DNA reads as TGTGCCAGCAGCCCCGGTAGGGTTACCACCGGGGAGCTGTTTTTT.

The chain uses TRBV28 and TRBJ2-7, with D perhaps TRBD1 or TRBD2 (5 bases each). Germline-derived CDR1 and CDR2 are MDHEN and SYDVKM. There are 16 residues in the CDR3. V shed 6 bases and J shed 3 bases, with 21 bases lying between them. DNA for the CDR3: TGTGCCAGCAGGGCGCCGACTTTAGGGACCTTCTACGAGCAGTACTTC. Encoded protein: CASRAPTLGTFYEQYF.

The genes are TRBV27 and TRBJ2-7; the match to TRBD2 covers 10 bases. Trimming at V came to 5 bases and at J to 5 bases, leaving 9 bases not matched to a gene. Germline CDR1 MNHEY, CDR2 SMNVEV (reference sequence). The CDR3 contains 15 residues. CDR3 DNA: TGTGCCAGCAGTCAACGAAGCGGGAGGGGCAACGAGCAGTACTTC. The encoded protein is CASSQRSGRGNEQYF.

The CDR3 region is CSAHDRAGGNTIYF. As DNA, the CDR3 is TGCAGCGCCCACGACAGGGCGGGAGGAAACACCATATATTTT. The chain has TRBV29-1 and TRBJ1-3, with TRBD1 identical over 7 bases. The CDR3 is 14 residues long. With 7 bases clipped from V and 4 bases from J, the junction kept 10 bases outside the gene matches. Germline V gene data show CDR1 as SQVTM and CDR2 as ANQGSEA.

This clone was seen a handful of times. The rearrangement links TRBV5-1 to TRBJ2-3; TRBD2 aligns across 9 bases. Per germline, CDR1 SGHRS and CDR2 YFSETQ. The trim removed 6 bases at V and 0 bases at J, leaving 11 bases unmatched. The CDR3 extends over 17 amino acids. The CDR3 region has the DNA TGCGCCAGCAAAGGCGTAGCGGGAGACACTAGCACAGATACGCAGTATTTT. This translates into CASKGVAGDTSTDTQYF. Drawing the rest from reference TRBV5-1 and TRBJ2-3, the complete variable domain is KAGVTQTPRYLIKTRGQQVTLSCSPISGHRSVSWYQQTPGQGLQFLFEYFSETQRNKGNFPGRFSGRQFSNSRSEMNVSTLELGDSALYLCASKGVAGDTSTDTQYFGPGTRLTVL.

The J gene is TRBJ2-6, the V gene TRBV5-1, with 8 nucleotides matching TRBD1. Germline CDR1 is SGHRS and CDR2 is YFSETQ. V trimming: 5 bases; J trimming: 4 bases; junction bases outside the gene matches: 2. The CDR3 extends over 14 amino acids. Here the CDR3 DNA reads TGCGCCAGCAGGACAGGGGCCGGGGCCAACGTCCTGACTTTC. Residues: CASRTGAGANVLTF.

This rearrangement joins TRBV2 to TRBJ2-3; maybe TRBD2 (5 bases). The V gene lost 4 bases and the J gene lost 2 bases, with 7 bases spanning the gap. The CDR3 is 13 residues long. Per germline, CDR1 SNHLY and CDR2 FYNNEI. This CDR3 is CASSGGPTDTQYF. The CDR3 DNA reads TGTGCCAGCAGTGGCGGGCCCACAGATACGCAGTATTTT.

This rearrangement joins TRBV18 to TRBJ2-1, with TRBD2 matching 7 bases. From germline, CDR1 is KGHSH and CDR2 LQKENI. This CDR3 is built from 14 residues. Trimming took 8 bases from V and 6 from J; bases not matched to a gene: 10. This CDR3 is CASETGWGGNEQFF. In DNA form, the CDR3 reads TGTGCCAGCGAGACGGGCTGGGGGGGCAATGAGCAGTTCTTC.

The chain is built from TRBV6-1 and TRBJ1-5; TRBD1 is a possible D gene (5 bases). The CDR3 covers 13 residues. Between the trimmed V and J ends, which lost 6 bases and 3 bases, there was a span of 9 bases. CDR1 MNHNS and CDR2 SASEGT come from the germline V gene. CDR3 sequence: CASRMDTNQPQHF. The CDR3, as DNA: TGTGCCAGCAGGATGGACACCAATCAGCCCCAGCATTTT.

The chain links TRBV9 to TRBJ2-3, with 10 bases fitting TRBD2. J was trimmed by 6 bases and V by 0 bases; bases with no gene match: 7. In germline, CDR1 is SGDLS, CDR2 YYNGEE. The CDR3 runs 16 residues. CDR3 coding DNA: TGTGCCAGCAGCGTAGAAGCGGGAGGGCCAGGGGATACGCAGTATTTT. As protein: CASSVEAGGPGDTQYF. The full variable domain, completed using reference TRBV9 and TRBJ2-3, is DSGVTQTPKHLITATGQRVTLRCSPRSGDLSVYWYQQSLDQGLQFLIQYYNGEERAKGNILERFSAQQFPDLHSELNLSSLELGDSALYFCASSVEAGGPGDTQYFGPGTRLTVL.

This chain connects TRBV5-1 to TRBJ2-2; 8 bases line up with TRBD2. V shed 4 bases and J 6 bases; nucleotides not matched to a gene: 8. There are 15 residues in the CDR3. Germline V gene data show CDR1 as SGHRS and CDR2 as YFSETQ. For the CDR3, the DNA is TGCGCCAGCAGCACGGTCAGTAGCGGGGCCGGGGAGCTGTTTTTT. Translated: CASSTVSSGAGELFF. The variable domain in full, completed from reference TRBV5-1 and TRBJ2-2, reads KAGVTQTPRYLIKTRGQQVTLSCSPISGHRSVSWYQQTPGQGLQFLFEYFSETQRNKGNFPGRFSGRQFSNSRSEMNVSTLELGDSALYLCASSTVSSGAGELFFGEGSRLTVL.

V is TRBV7-9 and J is TRBJ2-3; TRBD2 agrees at 11 bases. The junction had 10 bases not matched to a gene; V was cut back by 1 base and J by 4 bases. Germline-derived CDR1 and CDR2 are SEHNR and FQNEAQ (reference sequence). The CDR3 runs to 18 residues. CDR3 coding DNA: TGTGCCAGCAGCTTAGAGGCGGCTAGCGGGAGGAAAGCAGATACGCAGTATTTT. Its translation is CASSLEAASGRKADTQYF.

This clone was counted between two and nine times. The rearrangement uses TRBV9 and TRBJ2-2; 8 nucleotides line up with TRBD2. Germline-derived CDR1 and CDR2 are SGDLS and YYNGEE. There are 14 residues in the CDR3. V was pared by 7 bases and J by 0 bases, with 2 bases of the junction left unmatched. This CDR3 is CASRTSTNTGELFF. The CDR3 DNA is TGTGCCAGCCGGACTAGCACGAACACCGGGGAGCTGTTTTTT.

The rearrangement joins TRBV19 to TRBJ1-2; 9 bases are shared with TRBD1. In germline, CDR1 is LNHDA, CDR2 SQIVND (reference sequence). Trimming took 1 base from V and 6 from J; bases not matched to a gene: 3. This CDR3 region has 14 residues. This CDR3 reads CASSIVGTGNGYTF. CDR3 DNA: TGTGCCAGTAGTATAGTGGGGACAGGGAATGGCTACACCTTC.